The T cell receptor (beta chain) described here comes from a study of blood T cells in healthy people across ages (dated by TCRdb to the mid-2010s). Broadly, across the study: In model experiments, roughly one uniquely barcoded TCR beta cDNA molecule per two T cells was captured by template switching. To track age-related changes in TCR beta repertoire diversity, the study relied on deep sequencing normalized with unique cDNA molecular identifiers. Donors were grouped into four age groups: young (average roughly 15 years), middle-aged (roughly 40), aged (over 55) and long-lived (about 90). To avoid experimental bias, donors of different ages were randomly spread across the sequencing lanes. Two additional independent replicas of 1 million unique cDNA reads from the same blood draw were analyzed for two donors (one aged 18 to 30 and one aged 80 or older).

Libraries were built with 5' RACE. This sample was sequenced with an Illumina HiSeq 2500. A second roughly 7 to 12 cycle PCR used a sample-barcoded 5' primer and a J-beta primer mix. A template-switch 5' adaptor carrying 12 random nucleotides introduced a unique molecular identifier onto each TCR beta cDNA molecule. Each sample yielded at least 2.5 million CDR3-containing paired-end reads. First-strand cDNA synthesis was performed from all RNA using the Mint cDNA synthesis kit, with priming by a TRBC-specific oligonucleotide. Following uracil-DNA glycosylase treatment, a first 18-cycle PCR with universal primers M1SS and BC2_uni_R was performed on all cDNA. The source study handled its data this way. For normalization, 1 million high-quality reads were randomly selected from each sample, with every read carrying a distinct molecular identifier. Instead of being binned into consensus sequences, reads that shared molecular identifiers were thrown out. MiTCR, with a Q25 quality threshold and the strictest error-elimination algorithm, was used for CDR3 identification, clonotype clustering and error correction. A nonparametric unseen species model with Euler transformation was used to estimate a lower bound on total TCR beta diversity. TCRdb reprocessed the public reads (quality trimming at Q25 with fastp, clone calling with MiXCR) and kept in-frame beta chains. Entries are consolidated by CDR3 protein sequence, retaining the most common genes and DNA. What appears here as the V and J calls and clone size reflects TCRdb's work, not the paper's. The sample table records hundreds of thousands of distinct CDR3 sequences; around 20% of these occur just once. Around 3.4% of the sample comes from the top ten.

The CDR3 covers 15 residues, taking in both the cysteine and the phenylalanine. Only the CDR3 DNA is retained, 45 bases long and in frame from the first base. The germline V and J ends show losses of 1 base and 2 bases respectively, and no gene match explains 2 bases of the junction. The germline V gene supplies CDR1 SGHRS and CDR2 YFSETQ. This clonotype was detected ten times or more. What this receptor recognizes is not known. The sample holds no much larger clone one base away, and base qualities are not on file. The approximately 41 donors, aged about 6 to 95 years, were systemically healthy Caucasian individuals from Russia. Roughly 10 milliliters of peripheral blood were drawn from each donor into EDTA-treated Vacutainer tubes. Ficoll-Paque density-gradient centrifugation was used to isolate PBMCs, with at least 7 million obtained per sample. Total RNA was extracted from PBMCs with Trizol reagent, with at least 6 micrograms obtained per sample. The percentages of naive CD45RAhigh/CD27high T cells were determined by flow cytometry on a PBMC aliquot from every donor.

What the work shows at the level of the full study, not this receptor alone: The CMV infection status of donors was not known, potentially confounding age-related changes in expanded clonotypes. Since profiling was done on bulk unsorted PBMCs, naive and antigen-experienced compartments could not be conclusively compared. Estimates of total diversity based on one million sequenced T cells were regarded as lower bounds and as underestimates. Compared with the aged group, the long-lived group had more naive CD4+ T cells, fewer expanded clones and increased TCR diversity, suggesting age selection. There was a strong correlation between observed TCR beta diversity and the percentage of naive T cells measured by flow cytometry. As age increased, observed TCR beta diversity per million T cells dropped in a roughly linear way, and a significant reduction was already evident by age 40.

The receptor was derived from a man in his 70s in good health. Recombination connected TRBV5-1 to TRBJ2-7, with TRBD2 matching 11 junction bases. Specimen: blood. The sequenced DNA: TGCGCCAGCAGCTTGCAACTAGCGGGAGCCTACGAGCAGTACTTC. Translated, it gives CASSLQLAGAYEQYF.